One sample yielded the 16 T cell receptor beta chains listed below, sequenced in a study of cytomegalovirus exposure and HLA in healthy donors. Researchers ran the PCR with 60 Vbeta and 13 Jbeta primers. The method was immunoSEQ multiplex PCR; TCRdb's version includes in-frame clones alone and lacks a portion of them. The data hold approximately 100,000 clones, with about 70% observed a single time. The specimen sequenced was PBMCs. These receptor sequences come from a human donor in good health.

This clone came up once. The chain is built from TRBV5-1 and TRBJ2-5; TRBD2 might be the D (6 bases). The CDR3 totals 13 residues. V dropped 2 bases and J dropped 4 bases, with 9 bases sitting between them. Germline CDR1 SGHRS, CDR2 YFSETQ. The CDR3, as DNA: TGCGCCAGCAGCTTCCCAGCGGGAGAGACCCAGTACTTC. This sequence encodes CASSFPAGETQYF.

This clone has at least ten counts. The rearrangement joins TRBV27 to TRBJ2-7; TRBD2 agrees at 13 bases. The germline CDR1 and CDR2 sequences are MNHEY and SMNVEV (reference sequence). The V gene end was trimmed by 5 bases and the J gene end by 7 bases; junction bases not matched to a gene: 5. CDR3 size: 14 residues. The CDR3 loop reads CASSGLAGAGEQYF. Written as DNA, the CDR3 is TGTGCCAGCAGTGGACTAGCGGGAGCGGGAGAGCAGTACTTC.

CDR3 loop: CAWTPLGVPGEQFF. The CDR3 bases are TGTGCCTGGACCCCCCTCGGGGTACCCGGCGAGCAGTTCTTC. The chain is built from TRBV30 and TRBJ2-1; a possible D gene is TRBD2 (5 bases). The CDR3 extends over 14 amino acids. The germline V gene encodes CDR1 GTSNPN and CDR2 SVGIG (reference sequence). V dropped 4 bases and J dropped 10 bases, with 20 bases sitting between them. The full variable domain, its missing parts supplied by reference TRBV30 and TRBJ2-1, is SQTIHQWPATLVQPVGSPLSLECTVEGTSNPNLYWYRQAAGRGLQLLFYSVGIGQISSEVPQNLSASRPQDRQFILSSKKLLLSDSGFYLCAWTPLGVPGEQFFGPGTRLTVL.

V and J are TRBV28 and TRBJ2-1; 12 bases match TRBD1. Germline loops: CDR1 MDHEN, CDR2 SYDVKM. The CDR3 runs to 16 residues. The ends lost 3 bases at V and 7 bases at J; junction bases unmatched: 7. CDR3 sequence reads: CASSFSRGQGANEQFF. DNA for the CDR3: TGTGCCAGCAGTTTTTCAAGGGGACAGGGGGCGAATGAGCAGTTCTTC.

This clone was counted only a few times. The chain recombines TRBV19 with TRBJ1-1, with D possibly matching TRBD1 (5 bases). Germline V gene data show CDR1 as LNHDA and CDR2 as SQIVND (reference sequence). Trimming left V 7 bases short and J 1 base short, with 13 bases between. The CDR3 is 14 amino acids. This CDR3 is CASTYLQGNTEAFF. The CDR3 DNA sequence: TGTGCCAGTACCTACCTGCAGGGGAACACTGAAGCTTTCTTT.

This chain connects TRBV7-6 to TRBJ2-7, with 12 bases matching TRBD2. Germline V CDR1 and CDR2: SGHVS, FNYEAQ. V gave up 5 bases and J gave up 4 bases; unmatched junction bases: 15. The length of the CDR3 is 18 residues. The chain's CDR3 is CASSPETSGSWRGYEQYF. The CDR3 DNA is TGTGCCAGCAGCCCAGAGACTAGCGGGAGCTGGCGGGGTTACGAGCAGTACTTC.

The chain's CDR3 is CASSSGQVPGANVLTF. The CDR3 nucleotides read TGTGCCAGCAGTTCGGGACAGGTACCCGGGGCCAACGTCCTGACTTTC. The chain links TRBV28 to TRBJ2-6; 8 nucleotides match TRBD1. V was clipped by 4 bases and J by 4 bases; unmatched bases: 6. The CDR3 loop spans 16 amino acids. The germline CDR1 and CDR2 sequences are MDHEN and SYDVKM. Looking up the rest from reference TRBV28 and TRBJ2-6 gives the full variable domain: DVKVTQSSRYLVKRTGEKVFLECVQDMDHENMFWYRQDPGLGLRLIYFSYDVKMKEKGDIPEGYSVSREKKERFSLILESASTNQTSMYLCASSSGQVPGANVLTFGAGSRLTVL.

This clone appeared a few times. The chain recombines TRBV19 with TRBJ1-1, with 7 bases aligning to TRBD1. The V gene's germline CDR1 is LNHDA and CDR2 SQIVND (reference sequence). The CDR3 contains 15 residues. The ends lost 2 bases at V and 0 bases at J; junction bases unmatched: 3. The CDR3 reads CASSIRDRMNTEAFF. The CDR3 DNA reads as TGTGCCAGTAGTATAAGGGACAGAATGAACACTGAAGCTTTCTTT. Using reference TRBV19 and TRBJ1-1 for the parts outside the CDR3, the full variable domain is DGGITQSPKYLFRKEGQNVTLSCEQNLNHDAMYWYRQDPGQGLRLIYYSQIVNDFQKGDIAEGYSVSREKKESFPLTVTSAQKNPTAFYLCASSIRDRMNTEAFFGQGTRLTVV.

This clone has a handful of counts. The V call is TRBV7-2, the J call TRBJ1-2; 7 nucleotides line up with TRBD1. This CDR3 is 14 amino acids long. J was trimmed by 4 bases and V by 4 bases; bases with no gene match: 6. Germline CDR1 is SGHTA and CDR2 is FQGNSA. The DNA of the CDR3 is TGTGCCAGCAGCTACTGGGACAGTGCCTATGGCTACACCTTC. Amino acid sequence: CASSYWDSAYGYTF.

The V call is TRBV29-1, the J call TRBJ2-7; 7 positions agree with TRBD1. CDR3 length: 11 residues. V was clipped by 6 bases and J by 3 bases; unmatched bases: 2. CDR1 and CDR2 from the germline V gene are SQVTM and ANQGSEA. The CDR3 region is CSVRDSYEQYF. CDR3 DNA: TGCAGCGTAAGGGACAGCTACGAGCAGTACTTC.

This rearrangement joins TRBV2 to TRBJ1-6, with 7 bases aligning to TRBD1. The V and J ends lost 7 bases and 10 bases, in that order; junction bases with no gene match: 13. Germline loops: CDR1 SNHLY, CDR2 FYNNEI. The CDR3 totals 15 residues. The chain's CDR3 is CASKAQGGEGSPLHF. DNA of the CDR3: TGTGCCAGCAAAGCCCAGGGGGGAGAGGGCTCACCCCTCCACTTT.

This clone was detected once. The CDR3 DNA sequence: TGTGCCAGCAGTTACTCGATCTGGGACAGGGCCTACGAGCAGTACTTC. Amino acid sequence: CASSYSIWDRAYEQYF. V and J are TRBV6-5 and TRBJ2-7; 9 bases align to TRBD1. Germline CDR1 is MNHEY and CDR2 is SVGAGI. J was trimmed by 2 bases and V by 0 bases; bases with no gene match: 5. This CDR3 is built from 16 residues.

The genes are TRBV5-1 and TRBJ1-2; D gene ambiguous. The germline gives CDR1 SGHRS, CDR2 YFSETQ. This CDR3 is built from 17 residues. Trimming left V 2 bases short and J 6 bases short, with 23 bases between. The CDR3 loop reads CASSLQPTKTGNDGYTF. As DNA, the CDR3 is TGCGCCAGCAGCTTACAACCGACTAAGACTGGAAACGATGGCTACACCTTC.

The rearrangement uses TRBV10-2 and TRBJ2-7; perhaps TRBD2 as D (6 bases). CDR1 is WSHSY and CDR2 is SAAADI in the germline V gene. The CDR3 is 16 amino acids. V dropped 9 bases and J dropped 3 bases, with 24 bases sitting between them. The CDR3 here is CASHPPTTEGGYEQYF. For the CDR3, the DNA is TGCGCCAGTCATCCCCCGACGACGGAGGGTGGCTACGAGCAGTACTTC.

V usage is TRBV28 and J usage is TRBJ2-5, with D possibly TRBD2 on 7 matching bases. The assigned J gene may be wrong: the sequence end matches TRBJ2-7 better. CDR3 length: 12 residues. CDR1 and CDR2 (germline): MDHEN, SYDVKM. The CDR3 coding sequence is TGTGCCAGCTCCGGGGGGCCGTACGAGCAGTACTTC. This encodes CASSGGPYEQYF.

In this sample, this clone turned up a few times. The chain has TRBV30 and TRBJ2-5; unclear D gene. The DNA matches TRBJ2-7 better at its end, which makes the J call doubtful. This CDR3 is 12 amino acids long. The germline CDR1 and CDR2 sequences are GTSNPN and SVGIG (reference sequence). The CDR3: CAWSVYPPEQYF. As DNA, the CDR3 is TGTGCCTGGAGTGTATATCCCCCCGAGCAGTACTTC.